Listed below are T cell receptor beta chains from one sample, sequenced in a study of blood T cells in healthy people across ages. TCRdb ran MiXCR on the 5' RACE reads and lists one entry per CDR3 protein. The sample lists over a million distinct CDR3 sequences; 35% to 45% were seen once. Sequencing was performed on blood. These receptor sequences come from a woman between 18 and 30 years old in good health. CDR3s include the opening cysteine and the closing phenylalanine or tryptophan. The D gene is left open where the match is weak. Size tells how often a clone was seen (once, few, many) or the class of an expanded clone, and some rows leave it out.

CDR3: CASSQGEGSGYGYTF; DNA: TGCGCCAGCAGCCAAGGGGAGGGTTCAGGCTATGGCTACACCTTC; J: TRBJ1-2; size: NA; D: NA; V: TRBV4-1
CDR3: CVSTPIGGGVDTQYF; DNA: TGTGTCAGCACCCCCATTGGGGGGGGCGTGGATACGCAGTATTTT; J: TRBJ2-3; size: NA; D: NA; V: TRBV9
CDR3: CAISESVAGLTDTQYF; DNA: TGTGCCATCAGTGAGTCTGTAGCGGGGCTTACAGATACGCAGTATTTT; J: TRBJ2-3; size: NA; D: TRBD2; V: TRBV10-3
CDR3: CASSSVAASTATQYF; DNA: TGTGCCAGCAGCTCAGTGGCAGCTAGCACAGCTACGCAGTATTTT; J: TRBJ2-3; size: NA; D: NA; V: TRBV7-6
CDR3: CASSGGPRAGYTF; DNA: TGTGCCAGCAGCGGGGGGCCTCGGGCGGGCTACACCTTC; J: TRBJ1-2; size: NA; D: NA; V: TRBV2
CDR3: CASSQTRTATNYGYTF; DNA: TGTGCCAGCAGCCAGACTAGGACAGCTACTAACTATGGCTACACCTTC; J: TRBJ1-2; size: NA; D: NA; V: TRBV3-1
CDR3: CASSYSGWRRGTDTQYF; DNA: TGTGCCAGCAGTTACTCAGGGTGGCGCCGGGGCACAGATACGCAGTATTTT; J: TRBJ2-3; size: NA; D: NA; V: TRBV6-6
CDR3: CASSRDPSAGNRETQYF; DNA: TGCGCCAGCAGCCGAGACCCTAGCGCCGGGAATAGGGAGACCCAGTACTTC; J: TRBJ2-5; size: NA; D: NA; V: TRBV5-1
CDR3: CASSLMGTWKNTEAFF; DNA: TGTGCCAGCAGTTTAATGGGGACTTGGAAGAACACTGAAGCTTTCTTT; J: TRBJ1-1; size: NA; D: NA; V: TRBV28
CDR3: CASSQDRDEVWYF; DNA: TGTGCCAGCAGTCAGGACAGGGATGAGGTGTGGTACTTC; J: TRBJ2-7; size: NA; D: TRBD1; V: TRBV7-9
CDR3: CSARTSRGETQYF; DNA: TGCAGTGCTAGGACTAGCCGGGGCGAGACCCAGTACTTC; J: TRBJ2-5; size: once; D: TRBD2; V: TRBV20-1
CDR3: CATNKFLAGVNEQYF; DNA: TGTGCCACCAATAAGTTCCTAGCGGGAGTGAATGAGCAGTACTTC; J: TRBJ2-5; size: NA; D: TRBD2; V: TRBV7-2
CDR3: CASTPGNEQYF; DNA: TGTGCCAGCACCCCGGGAAACGAGCAGTACTTC; J: TRBJ2-7; size: NA; D: NA; V: TRBV7-2
CDR3: CATRLGGGTGELFF; DNA: TGTGCCACCCGATTGGGGGGCGGGACCGGGGAGCTGTTTTTT; J: TRBJ2-2; size: few; D: NA; V: TRBV27
CDR3: CSVEGGDSAYEQYF; DNA: TGCAGCGTTGAGGGGGGGGACTCTGCCTACGAGCAGTACTTC; J: TRBJ2-7; size: NA; D: TRBD2; V: TRBV29-1
CDR3: CASSSRVGGPMNEQFF; DNA: TGTGCCAGCAGTTCCAGGGTTGGGGGGCCGATGAATGAGCAGTTCTTC; J: TRBJ2-1; size: NA; D: NA; V: TRBV6-5
CDR3: CASRDRSYYDYTF; DNA: TGTGCCAGCAGGGACAGATCATACTATGACTACACCTTC; J: TRBJ1-2; size: NA; D: NA; V: TRBV6-5
CDR3: CAGFDFAIKGRVSSYEQYF; DNA: TGTGCCGGCTTCGACTTCGCGATCAAAGGGCGGGTAAGCTCCTACGAGCAGTACTTC; J: TRBJ2-7; size: once; D: NA; V: TRBV2
CDR3: CASSSPGQGLVVQYF; DNA: TGTGCCAGCAGTTCCCCGGGACAGGGGTTAGTGGTGCAGTACTTC; J: TRBJ2-7; size: few; D: TRBD1; V: TRBV28
CDR3: CASSPGTSGKTQYF; DNA: TGCGCCAGCAGCCCCGGGACTAGCGGGAAGACGCAGTATTTT; J: TRBJ2-3; size: NA; D: TRBD2; V: TRBV5-1
CDR3: CASSQESSGKEQYF; DNA: TGCGCCAGCAGCCAAGAATCTAGCGGGAAAGAGCAGTACTTC; J: TRBJ2-7; size: few; D: TRBD2; V: TRBV4-1
CDR3: CASSIMSGDYGYTF; DNA: TGTGCCAGCAGCATTATGAGCGGGGACTATGGCTACACCTTC; J: TRBJ1-2; size: NA; D: NA; V: TRBV28
CDR3: CASRRLAEVHEQYF; DNA: TGTGCCAGCAGGAGACTAGCGGAGGTCCACGAGCAGTACTTC; J: TRBJ2-7; size: NA; D: TRBD2; V: TRBV27
CDR3: CSARDLVEGTQQYF; DNA: TGCAGTGCTAGAGATCTCGTGGAAGGGACCCAGCAGTACTTC; J: TRBJ2-5; size: NA; D: NA; V: TRBV20-1
CDR3: CASSQIGTGVVIDTQYF; DNA: TGTGCCAGCAGCCAGATCGGGACAGGGGTGGTCATAGATACGCAGTATTTT; J: TRBJ2-3; size: few; D: TRBD1; V: TRBV3-1
CDR3: CASSKGGGMGNTEAFF; DNA: TGTGCCAGCAGCAAAGGGGGGGGGATGGGGAACACTGAAGCTTTCTTT; J: TRBJ1-1; size: NA; D: NA; V: TRBV21-1
CDR3: CASVGRGGNIQYF; DNA: TGTGCCAGCGTCGGGAGAGGGGGTAACATTCAGTACTTC; J: TRBJ2-4; size: NA; D: NA; V: TRBV12-3/TRBV12-4
CDR3: CASSTGRSSYEQYF; DNA: TGCGCCAGCAGCACAGGGCGATCCTCCTACGAGCAGTACTTC; J: TRBJ2-7; size: NA; D: NA; V: TRBV5-1
CDR3: CASSWLLVNTEAFF; DNA: TGCGCCAGCAGCTGGTTGTTGGTGAACACTGAAGCTTTCTTT; J: TRBJ1-1; size: NA; D: NA; V: TRBV5-1
CDR3: CASTASRDTGELFF; DNA: TGTGCCAGCACGGCAAGTCGGGACACCGGGGAGCTGTTTTTT; J: TRBJ2-2; size: NA; D: NA; V: TRBV6-6
CDR3: CSANPYRDGYGYTF; DNA: TGCAGTGCCAATCCCTACAGGGATGGCTATGGCTACACCTTC; J: TRBJ1-2; size: NA; D: NA; V: TRBV20-1
CDR3: CASIPAESSYNSPLHF; DNA: TGTGCCAGCATCCCGGCCGAAAGCTCCTATAATTCACCCCTCCACTTT; J: TRBJ1-6; size: few; D: NA; V: TRBV28
CDR3: CSATSGGAYTQYF; DNA: TGCAGTGCTACCAGCGGGGGGGCCTATACGCAGTATTTT; J: TRBJ2-3; size: few; D: TRBD2; V: TRBV20-1
CDR3: CASSQGIGGASYEQYF; DNA: TGCGCCAGCAGCCAGGGCATTGGGGGCGCTTCCTACGAGCAGTACTTC; J: TRBJ2-7; size: few; D: NA; V: TRBV4-1
CDR3: CASSLTESILNDEQYF; DNA: TGTGCCAGCAGTTTAACGGAGAGTATCCTAAACGACGAGCAGTACTTC; J: TRBJ2-7; size: once; D: NA; V: TRBV27
CDR3: CATSRRSTDTQYF; DNA: TGTGCCACATCCCGACGCAGCACAGATACGCAGTATTTT; J: TRBJ2-3; size: many; D: NA; V: TRBV5-5
CDR3: CSAGGGRSSYEQYF; DNA: TGCAGTGCTGGGGGGGGACGAAGCTCCTACGAGCAGTACTTC; J: TRBJ2-7; size: once; D: TRBD2; V: TRBV20-1
CDR3: CASSSDRKETQYF; DNA: TGTGCCAGCTCATCGGACAGAAAAGAGACCCAGTACTTC; J: TRBJ2-5; size: NA; D: NA; V: TRBV18
CDR3: CVSSYSEGRANYGYTF; DNA: TGTGTCAGCAGTTACTCGGAAGGTAGAGCTAACTATGGCTACACCTTC; J: TRBJ1-2; size: NA; D: NA; V: TRBV6-6
CDR3: CASSQVAPGEATDTQYF; DNA: TGCGCCAGCAGCCAAGTGGCCCCTGGGGAGGCCACAGATACGCAGTATTTT; J: TRBJ2-3; size: NA; D: NA; V: TRBV4-1
CDR3: CASSPWEVEAFF; DNA: TGTGCCAGCAGCCCATGGGAAGTTGAAGCTTTCTTT; J: TRBJ1-1; size: NA; D: NA; V: TRBV7-9
CDR3: CASSQVPMRGDNQPQHF; DNA: TGCGCCAGCAGCCAGGTCCCTATGCGGGGGGATAATCAGCCCCAGCATTTT; J: TRBJ1-5; size: NA; D: NA; V: TRBV4-1
CDR3: CAISTDSSEAFF; DNA: TGTGCCATCAGTACGGACAGTTCTGAAGCTTTCTTT; J: TRBJ1-1; size: NA; D: NA; V: TRBV10-3
CDR3: CSATQDRGGIQYF; DNA: TGCAGTGCCACCCAGGACAGGGGAGGGATTCAGTACTTC; J: TRBJ2-4; size: NA; D: TRBD1; V: TRBV20-1
CDR3: CASRLAGGSEQFF; DNA: TGTGCCAGCCGACTAGCGGGGGGCAGTGAGCAGTTCTTC; J: TRBJ2-1; size: few; D: TRBD2; V: TRBV7-2
CDR3: CASSVVSGLAGGTDTQYF; DNA: TGTGCCAGCAGCGTAGTGTCGGGACTAGCGGGAGGAACAGATACGCAGTATTTT; J: TRBJ2-3; size: many; D: TRBD2; V: TRBV9